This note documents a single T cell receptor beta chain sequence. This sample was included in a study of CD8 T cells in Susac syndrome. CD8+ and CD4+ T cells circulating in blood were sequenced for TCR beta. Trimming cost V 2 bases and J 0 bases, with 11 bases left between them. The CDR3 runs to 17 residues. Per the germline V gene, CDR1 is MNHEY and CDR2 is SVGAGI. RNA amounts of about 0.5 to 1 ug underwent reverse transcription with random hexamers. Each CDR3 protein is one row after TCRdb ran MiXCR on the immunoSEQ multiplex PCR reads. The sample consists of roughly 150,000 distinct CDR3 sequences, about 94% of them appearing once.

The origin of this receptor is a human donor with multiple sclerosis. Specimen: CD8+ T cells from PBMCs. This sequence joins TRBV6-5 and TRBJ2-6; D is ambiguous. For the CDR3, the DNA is TGTGCCAGCAGTTACGTGGCACCGAGCTCTGGGGCCAACGTCCTGACTTTC. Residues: CASSYVAPSSGANVLTF.